This record concerns one TCR beta chain sequence. The antigen remains undetermined. This entry belongs to a study of cytomegalovirus exposure and HLA in healthy donors. Study details: The approximately 130 validation repertoires matched the roughly 670 first-cohort repertoires in platform, a later analysis reported.

The study, taken as a whole, reports: The tendency of first-cohort TCR clusters to co-occur in the roughly 120 validation repertoires was identified by a subsequent analysis.

This CDR3 is built from 12 residues. With 5 bases removed from V and 6 bases from J, the gap between germline ends came to 11 bases. The germline gives CDR1 SGHNT, CDR2 YENEEA. Measured with immunoSEQ multiplex PCR; TCRdb has only the in-frame clones, and not every one. The sample has more than 70,000 clones, about 95% seen once; the top ten hold approximately 1.5%. The validation cohort, a group of 120 or so subjects, included the donors and was separate from the approximately 660-subject first cohort. The source material was PBMCs. This chain connects TRBV11-3 to TRBJ2-7, with a tentative D call TRBD1 (6 bases). This sequence was found in a man in his late teens or twenties in good health and CMV-seropositive. CDR3 amino acids: CASSLGRGEQYF. CDR3 nucleotide sequence: TGTGCCAGCAGCCTTGGCAGGGGCGAGCAGTACTTC.